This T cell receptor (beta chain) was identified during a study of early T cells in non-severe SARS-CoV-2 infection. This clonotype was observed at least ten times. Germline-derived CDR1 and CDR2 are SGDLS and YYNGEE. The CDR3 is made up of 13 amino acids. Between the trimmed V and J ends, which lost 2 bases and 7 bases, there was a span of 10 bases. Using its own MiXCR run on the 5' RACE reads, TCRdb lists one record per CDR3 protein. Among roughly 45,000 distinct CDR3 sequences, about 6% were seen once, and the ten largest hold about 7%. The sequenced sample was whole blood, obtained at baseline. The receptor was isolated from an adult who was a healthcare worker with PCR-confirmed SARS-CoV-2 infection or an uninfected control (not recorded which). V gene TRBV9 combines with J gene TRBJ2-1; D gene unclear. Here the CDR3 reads CASSVMLQNEQFF. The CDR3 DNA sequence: TGTGCCAGCAGCGTTATGTTACAAAATGAGCAGTTCTTC.